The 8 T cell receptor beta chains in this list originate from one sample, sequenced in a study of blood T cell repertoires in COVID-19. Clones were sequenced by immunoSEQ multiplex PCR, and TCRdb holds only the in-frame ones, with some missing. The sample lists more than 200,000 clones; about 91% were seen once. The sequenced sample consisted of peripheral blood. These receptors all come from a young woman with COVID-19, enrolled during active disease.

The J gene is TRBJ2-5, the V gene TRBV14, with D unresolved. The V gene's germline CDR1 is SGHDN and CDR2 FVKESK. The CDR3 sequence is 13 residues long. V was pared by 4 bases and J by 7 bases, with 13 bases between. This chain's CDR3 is CASSREASGTQYF. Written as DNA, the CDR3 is TGTGCCAGCAGCCGAGAAGCAAGTGGGACCCAGTACTTC.

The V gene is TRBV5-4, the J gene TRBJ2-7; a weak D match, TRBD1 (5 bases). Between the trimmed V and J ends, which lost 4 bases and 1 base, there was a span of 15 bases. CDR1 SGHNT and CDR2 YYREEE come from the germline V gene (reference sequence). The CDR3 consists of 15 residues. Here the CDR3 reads CASSTTGPPSYEQYF. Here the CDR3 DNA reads TGTGCCAGCAGCACCACAGGACCTCCGTCCTACGAGCAGTACTTC.

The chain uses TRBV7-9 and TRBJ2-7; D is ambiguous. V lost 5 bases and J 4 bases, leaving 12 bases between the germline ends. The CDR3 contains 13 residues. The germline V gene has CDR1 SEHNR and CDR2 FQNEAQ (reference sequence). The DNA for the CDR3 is TGTGCCAGCAGCCTCAGAGACGGGTACGAGCAGTACGTC. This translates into CASSLRDGYEQYV.

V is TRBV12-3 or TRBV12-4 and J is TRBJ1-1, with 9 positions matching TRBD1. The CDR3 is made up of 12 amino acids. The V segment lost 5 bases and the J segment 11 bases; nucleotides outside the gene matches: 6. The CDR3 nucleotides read TGTGCCAGCAGTCTCCGGGACAGGGTTGCTTTCTTT. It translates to CASSLRDRVAFF.

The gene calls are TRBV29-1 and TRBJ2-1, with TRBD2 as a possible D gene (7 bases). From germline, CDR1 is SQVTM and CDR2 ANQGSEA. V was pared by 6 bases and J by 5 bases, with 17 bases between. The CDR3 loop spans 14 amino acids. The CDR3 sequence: CSVSSGGPDNEQFF. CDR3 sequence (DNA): TGCAGCGTCTCATCCGGGGGGCCAGACAATGAGCAGTTCTTC.

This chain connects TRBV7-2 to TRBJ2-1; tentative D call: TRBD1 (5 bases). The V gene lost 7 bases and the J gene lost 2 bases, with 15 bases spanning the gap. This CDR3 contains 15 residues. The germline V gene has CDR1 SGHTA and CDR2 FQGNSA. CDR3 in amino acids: CASIDQGIPYNEQFF. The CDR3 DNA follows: TGTGCCAGCATCGACCAGGGTATCCCCTACAATGAGCAGTTCTTC.

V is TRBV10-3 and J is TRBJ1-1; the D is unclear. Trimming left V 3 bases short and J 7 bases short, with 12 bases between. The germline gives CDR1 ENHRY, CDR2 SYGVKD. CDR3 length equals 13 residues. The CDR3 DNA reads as TGTGCCATCAGTGAAGGTCTGGGCAGTGAAGCTTTCTTT. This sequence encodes CAISEGLGSEAFF.

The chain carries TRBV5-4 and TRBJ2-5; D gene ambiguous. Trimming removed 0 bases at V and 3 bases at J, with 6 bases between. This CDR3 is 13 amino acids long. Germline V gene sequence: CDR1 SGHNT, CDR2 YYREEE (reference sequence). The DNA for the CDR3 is TGTGCCAGCAGCTTGGCAGAGGAAGAGACCCAGTACTTC. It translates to CASSLAEEETQYF.